Listed below are T cell receptor beta chains from one sample, sequenced in a study of cytomegalovirus exposure and HLA in healthy donors. TCRdb keeps only in-frame clones here, not all; method: immunoSEQ multiplex PCR. The sample contains roughly 190,000 clones, about four fifths of which appear only once. Sequencing was performed on PBMCs. All receptors come from a woman aged 18-30 years in good health and CMV-seronegative. Both conserved end residues are part of each CDR3. A D gene is named only where the DNA matches it firmly. Expanded clones get a size class; other rows say once, few or many, or leave the size out.

TRBD1	TRBJ2-7	.	TRBV29-1	15	CSVEDPMTGYVEQYF	TGCAGCGTTGAAGACCCAATGACAGGGTACGTCGAGCAGTACTTC
.	TRBJ1-1	.	TRBV4-1	15	CASSQSVRGNTEAFF	TGCGCCAGCAGCCAATCGGTTCGAGGGAACACTGAAGCTTTCTTT
.	TRBJ2-7	.	TRBV15	15	CATSRPSASSYEQYF	TGTGCCACCAGCAGACCTTCAGCGAGCTCCTACGAGCAGTACTTC
.	TRBJ1-4	.	TRBV5-4	13	CASSSVTNEKLFF	TGTGCCAGCAGCTCGGTCACTAATGAAAAACTGTTTTTT
.	TRBJ1-1	few	TRBV18	14	CASSPFGENTEAFF	TGTGCCAGCTCACCATTCGGGGAGAACACTGAAGCTTTCTTT
TRBD1	TRBJ1-5	.	TRBV10-3	12	CAAQGEGQPQHF	TGTGCCGCCCAGGGGGAAGGTCAGCCCCAGCATTTT
TRBD1	TRBJ2-5	.	TRBV5-4	16	CASSFTRDRGQETQYF	TGTGCCAGCAGCTTTACCCGGGACAGGGGGCAAGAGACCCAGTACTTC
.	TRBJ2-5	.	TRBV7-9	12	CASSLGGQPEYF	TGTGCCAGCAGCTTAGGGGGGCAGCCCGAGTACTTC
TRBD1	TRBJ1-2	.	TRBV6-1	15	CASISLLGQGSGYTF	TGTGCCAGCATCTCACTTCTCGGACAGGGGAGCGGCTACACCTTC
TRBD2	TRBJ2-1	.	TRBV18	16	CASSRPTSGTYNEQFF	TGTGCCAGCTCACGCCCGACTAGCGGGACGTACAATGAGCAGTTCTTC
.	TRBJ1-2	once	TRBV7-9	15	CASSQRTEVNYGYTF	TGTGCCAGCAGCCAGAGGACAGAAGTAAACTATGGCTACACCTTC
.	TRBJ1-3	.	TRBV9	13	CASSDRRGNTIYF	TGTGCCAGCAGCGACCGGAGAGGAAACACCATATATTTT
.	TRBJ1-2	.	TRBV18	15	CASSDGTASNYGYTF	TGTGCCAGCTCTGACGGGACTGCTTCTAACTATGGCTACACCTTC
TRBD2	TRBJ2-7	.	TRBV27	14	CASKESGSFYEQYF	TGTGCCAGCAAAGAAAGCGGGAGCTTCTACGAGCAGTACTTC
.	TRBJ2-7	.	TRBV7-2	15	CASSLYTGKTYEQYF	TGTGCCAGCAGCTTATACACAGGGAAGACCTACGAGCAGTACTTC
.	TRBJ1-2	.	TRBV21-1	16	CASSNGQGARDYGYTF	TGTGCCAGCAGCAACGGACAGGGGGCGAGAGACTATGGCTACACCTTC
.	TRBJ1-2	.	TRBV7-2	15	CASSLVGRTNYGYTF	TGTGCCAGCAGCTTAGTGGGCAGGACTAACTATGGCTACACCTTC
.	TRBJ2-2	once	TRBV6-1	16	CASSGRRTANTGELFF	TGTGCCAGCAGTGGAAGAAGGACAGCGAACACCGGGGAGCTGTTTTTT
.	TRBJ1-4	.	TRBV6-5	15	CASSRLQKTNEKLFF	TGTGCCAGCAGCCGCCTACAGAAGACTAATGAAAAACTGTTTTTT
.	TRBJ2-1	.	TRBV4-1	15	CASSPFISPRVEQFF	TGCGCCAGCAGCCCGTTCATATCCCCTAGAGTTGAGCAGTTCTTC
.	TRBJ1-2	once	TRBV4-3	15	CASSPSGHNNYGYTF	TGCGCCAGCAGCCCGTCGGGACACAATAACTATGGCTACACCTTC
TRBD1	TRBJ2-1	.	TRBV2	13	CATGKRGQGLEFF	TGTGCCACTGGGAAGCGGGGACAGGGCCTTGAGTTCTTC
.	TRBJ1-1	.	TRBV12-5	12	CASGPGSTEAFF	TGTGCTAGTGGACCCGGGAGCACTGAAGCTTTCTTT
.	TRBJ2-3	.	TRBV7-8	12	CASSRFLDTQYF	TGTGCCAGCAGCCGGTTTTTGGATACGCAGTATTTT
.	TRBJ2-7	.	TRBV6-6	15	CASSYPVGGTYEQYF	TGTGCCAGCAGTTACCCCGTTGGGGGCACCTACGAGCAGTACTTC
.	TRBJ1-1	once	TRBV11-3	15	CASSVAGTKGTEAFF	TGTGCCAGCAGCGTCGCCGGGACTAAGGGGACTGAAGCTTTCTTT
.	TRBJ1-2	.	TRBV30	13	CAWSVVQGDGYTF	TGTGCCTGGAGTGTGGTACAGGGTGATGGCTACACCTTC
TRBD2	TRBJ2-7	.	TRBV29-1	18	CSVSPAPSGRARSYEQYF	TGCAGCGTTTCCCCAGCACCTAGCGGGAGGGCCAGGTCCTACGAGCAGTACTTC
.	TRBJ2-1	few	TRBV7-9	14	CASSLVLSYNEQFF	TGTGCCAGCAGCTTAGTACTCTCCTACAATGAGCAGTTCTTC
.	TRBJ2-1	.	TRBV6-1	15	CASREVMTSYNEQFF	TGTGCCAGCAGAGAGGTGATGACCTCCTACAATGAGCAGTTCTTC
TRBD2	TRBJ2-7	.	TRBV6-6	13	CASSTSGSGEQYF	TGTGCCAGCAGTACTAGCGGGAGTGGTGAGCAGTACTTC
TRBD1	TRBJ2-7	.	TRBV5-4	12	CASSFGQGEQYF	TGTGCCAGCAGCTTCGGACAGGGCGAGCAGTACTTC
.	TRBJ1-5	few	TRBV4-3	16	CASSQNRAYSNQPQHF	TGCGCCAGCAGCCAAAACAGGGCTTATAGCAATCAGCCCCAGCATTTT
TRBD2	TRBJ2-1	.	TRBV19	15	CASSSLAGVYNEQFF	TGTGCCAGTAGTTCGTTAGCGGGAGTCTACAATGAGCAGTTCTTC
TRBD1	TRBJ1-2	.	TRBV28	15	CASSLYPGGDEGYTF	TGTGCCAGCAGTTTATACCCAGGGGGCGACGAAGGCTACACCTTC
.	TRBJ1-2	.	TRBV6-1	15	CASSEGWGQNYGYTF	TGTGCCAGCAGTGAAGGATGGGGGCAGAACTATGGCTACACCTTC
.	TRBJ1-6	.	TRBV5-1	16	CASRNLKDGVGSPLHF	TGCGCCAGCAGAAATCTCAAGGACGGGGTCGGGTCACCCCTCCACTTT
TRBD1	TRBJ1-4	few	TRBV30	13	CAWSLGTEEKLFF	TGTGCCTGGAGTTTGGGGACAGAGGAAAAACTGTTTTTT
TRBD2	TRBJ2-1	.	TRBV25-1	15	CASSESTSGRCVQFF	TGTGCCAGCAGTGAATCTACTAGCGGACGTTGTGTGCAGTTCTTC
.	TRBJ2-2	.	TRBV7-8	16	CASSPRQPRDTGELFF	TGTGCCAGCAGCCCCCGACAGCCACGAGACACCGGGGAGCTGTTTTTT
TRBD2	TRBJ2-7	.	TRBV15	16	CATSRGPGGGPGEQYF	TGTGCCACCAGCAGAGGTCCCGGGGGGGGGCCTGGCGAGCAGTACTTC
.	TRBJ1-1	.	TRBV7-9	16	CSSSPSLREGRGEAFF	TGTTCCAGCAGCCCATCATTGAGGGAGGGAAGGGGTGAAGCTTTCTTT
TRBD1	TRBJ1-1	few	TRBV4-1	12	CASSRPDRLPFF	TGCGCCAGCAGCCGACCGGACAGGCTCCCTTTCTTT
.	TRBJ2-1	.	TRBV30	14	CAWSRRGLYNEQFF	TGTGCCTGGAGCAGGCGGGGCCTTTACAATGAGCAGTTCTTC
TRBD1	TRBJ2-7	few	TRBV6-1	13	CASRSGTGYEQYF	TGTGCCAGCCGGTCCGGGACAGGATACGAGCAGTACTTC
TRBD1	TRBJ1-2	few	TRBV6-6	12	CASSPTGVGYTF	TGTGCCAGCAGTCCTACAGGGGTTGGCTACACCTTC
.	TRBJ2-2	.	TRBV4-3	13	CASSQDRAGELFF	TGCGCCAGCAGCCAAGACAGGGCCGGGGAGCTGTTTTTT
TRBD2	TRBJ2-2	once	TRBV30	14	CACRLAGASGELFF	TGTGCCTGTCGACTAGCGGGAGCATCGGGGGAGCTGTTTTTT
TRBD2	TRBJ2-1	.	TRBV7-2	15	CATVSGLAGVYEQFF	TGTGCCACCGTGTCCGGGCTAGCGGGAGTATATGAGCAGTTCTTC
.	TRBJ2-1	.	TRBV28	17	CASSLGLSRLLYNEQFF	TGTGCCAGCAGTTTGGGGCTATCCCGGTTACTCTACAATGAGCAGTTCTTC
.	TRBJ1-1	few	TRBV7-8	13	CASSSPPNTEAFF	TGTGCCAGCAGCTCCCCCCCAAATACTGAAGCTTTCTTT
TRBD1	TRBJ1-2	.	TRBV30	14	CAWSVTGEVYGYTF	TGTGCCTGGAGTGTAACAGGGGAGGTCTATGGCTACACCTTC
TRBD1	TRBJ1-1	.	TRBV19	17	CASSPGTGGALGTEAFF	TGTGCCAGTAGCCCCGGGACAGGGGGCGCGTTAGGAACTGAAGCTTTCTTT